The clone carrying this TCR beta chain was counted a few times. These data come from a study of TIL therapy for anti-PD-1-resistant metastatic lung cancer. This CDR3 has 13 residues. CDR1 and CDR2 from the germline V gene are SEHNR and FQNEAQ (reference sequence). Trimming removed 1 base from V and 1 base from J, with 4 bases in between. Time point defined: pre-treatment sample, taken before nivolumab and TIL therapy. Patients were adults with stage 4 NSCLC. This was the immunoSEQ v3 assay. The data were produced by immunoSEQ multiplex PCR, yet TCRdb's version contains in-frame clones alone and is incomplete. Of approximately 50,000 clones listed, approximately 79% were seen once; the top ten hold roughly 15%.

The receptor's source is a man between 65 and 80 years old with non-small cell lung cancer. The chain employs TRBV7-9 and TRBJ1-1; D ambiguous. The starting material was blood, obtained at baseline. DNA of the CDR3: TGTGCCAGCAGCTTAGGGCAGAACACTGAAGCTTTCTTT. Its translation: CASSLGQNTEAFF. Full variable domain (remainder filled in from reference TRBV7-9 and TRBJ1-1): DTGVSQNPRHKITKRGQNVTFRCDPISEHNRLYWYRQTLGQGPEFLTYFQNEAQLEKSRLLSDRFSAERPKGSFSTLEIQRTEQGDSAMYLCASSLGQNTEAFFGQGTRLTVV.